The 24 T cell receptor beta chains reported below all come from one sample, sequenced in a study of blood T cell repertoires in COVID-19. The protocol was immunoSEQ multiplex PCR, while the TCRdb copy is restricted to in-frame clones and leaves out a portion. This table holds 80,000 to 95,000 clones, under 85% found once. The sequencing input was peripheral blood. The receptors were sampled from a human donor in a cohort sampled during active COVID-19.

The V gene is TRBV27, the J gene TRBJ2-1, with 13 bases identical to TRBD2. V was pared by 2 bases and J by 10 bases, with 5 bases of the junction left unmatched. From germline, CDR1 is MNHEY and CDR2 SMNVEV (reference sequence). This CDR3 is built from 15 residues. The CDR3 loop reads CASSLRTSGSGEQFF. CDR3 DNA sequence: TGTGCCAGCAGTTTAAGGACTAGCGGGAGTGGAGAGCAGTTCTTC.

The chain carries TRBV7-9 and TRBJ1-1; D not certain. The CDR3 is 12 amino acids. Germline assignment: CDR1 SEHNR and CDR2 FQNEAQ (reference sequence). Trimming took off 3 bases at V and 4 bases at J, with 6 bases between the two ends. The CDR3 region has the DNA TGTGCCAGCAGCTTGTCCGGCACTGAAGCTTTCTTT. Amino acids: CASSLSGTEAFF.

The chain employs TRBV5-6 and TRBJ1-1; a weak D match, TRBD1 (6 bases). The V gene lost 4 bases and the J gene lost 8 bases, with 9 bases spanning the gap. Per the germline V gene, CDR1 is SGHDT and CDR2 is YYEEEE. The CDR3 has 11 amino acids. CDR3 DNA: TGTGCCAGCAGCCGGACAGTAGAAGCTTTCTTT. Its protein is CASSRTVEAFF.

This chain joins TRBV10-1 and TRBJ1-2; 8 bases are a match to TRBD1. The length of the CDR3 is 14 residues. Trimming removed 6 bases from V and 3 bases from J; junction bases left unmatched: 6. In germline, CDR1 is WNHNN, CDR2 SYGVQD (reference sequence). The CDR3 nucleotides are TGCGCCAGCAGACCAGGGGGCGCATACTATGGCTACACCTTC. This translates into CASRPGGAYYGYTF.

This chain joins TRBV5-6 and TRBJ1-4; perhaps TRBD1 as D (5 bases). The V gene's germline CDR1 is SGHDT and CDR2 YYEEEE. This CDR3 has 16 residues. V was clipped by 1 base and J by 5 bases, with 15 bases between them. The DNA of the CDR3 is TGTGCCAGCAGCTTGAATCAATGGACAAGGAATGAAAAACTGTTTTTT. It specifies CASSLNQWTRNEKLFF.

This chain links TRBV7-2 with TRBJ2-4, with a weak D call TRBD2 (6 bases). This CDR3 is 15 amino acids long. CDR1 SGHTA and CDR2 FQGNSA come from the germline V gene. The V and J ends lost 8 bases and 9 bases respectively, with 23 bases between them. DNA of the CDR3: TGTGCCAGCTCTGCGGTGGGGACTTTGGGGGGCATTCAGTACTTC. Protein sequence: CASSAVGTLGGIQYF.

The chain carries TRBV5-1 and TRBJ2-3, with D hard to call. The V end was cut by 0 bases, the J end by 0 bases, with 11 bases between. This CDR3 contains 16 residues. Germline CDR1 and CDR2: SGHRS and YFSETQ. The CDR3, as DNA: TGCGCCAGCAGCTTGGTCGGCATAGCTAGCACAGATACGCAGTATTTT. Residues: CASSLVGIASTDTQYF.

This clone is a singleton in its sample. V is TRBV18 and J is TRBJ1-5; no firm D call. The germline V gene encodes CDR1 KGHSH and CDR2 LQKENI. The CDR3 is 16 amino acids. Trimming took off 1 base at V and 5 bases at J, with 15 bases between the two ends. The CDR3 protein is CASSPRGGLRDQPQHF. The DNA of the CDR3 is TGTGCCAGCTCACCACGCGGCGGACTTCGTGATCAGCCCCAGCATTTT.

The chain combines TRBV25-1 with TRBJ1-2; D gene unclear. V was clipped by 0 bases and J by 8 bases, with 10 bases between them. This CDR3 has 13 residues. The germline V gene has CDR1 MGHDK and CDR2 SYGVNS. The CDR3 loop reads CASSEYKEGGYTF. The CDR3 nucleotides read TGTGCCAGCAGTGAATATAAGGAGGGCGGCTACACCTTC.

This clone was detected a few times. The J gene is TRBJ1-2, the V gene TRBV19; TRBD1 matches at 10 bases. V shed 7 bases and J 10 bases; nucleotides not matched to a gene: 12. The CDR3 is made up of 14 amino acids. Germline V CDR1 and CDR2: LNHDA, SQIVND (reference sequence). In nucleotides, the CDR3 is TGTGCCAGTACTAAGGGAGGGACAGGGGCTTCCTACACCTTC. The encoded protein is CASTKGGTGASYTF.

With regard to this clone: The same CDR3 also results from other DNA sequences found in this sample. This chain joins TRBV7-2 and TRBJ1-5; D might be TRBD1 (5 bases). Germline V CDR1 and CDR2: SGHTA, FQGNSA. Trimming cost V 0 bases and J 7 bases, with 13 bases left between them. CDR3 length: 15 amino acids. The CDR3 loop is CASSLAGGGDQPQHF. For the CDR3, the DNA is TGTGCCAGCAGCTTAGCCGGGGGAGGGGACCAGCCCCAGCATTTT.

This chain connects TRBV28 to TRBJ2-5; 8 positions agree with TRBD1. This CDR3 is 13 amino acids long. V lost 6 bases and J lost 3; bases outside the gene matches: 3. The V gene's germline CDR1 is MDHEN and CDR2 SYDVKM. This chain's CDR3 is CASRPTGEETQYF. The CDR3 nucleotides read TGTGCCAGCAGACCGACAGGGGAAGAGACCCAGTACTTC.

The chain couples TRBV4-2 to TRBJ2-1, with a tentative D call TRBD2 (6 bases). CDR3 length equals 16 residues. Germline loops: CDR1 LGHNA, CDR2 YNFKEQ. V lost 3 bases to trimming and J lost 9 bases, with 21 bases between them. DNA of the CDR3: TGTGCCAGCAGCCAGGAGGGCCAGGGCGGTTTGTCTGAGCAGTTCTTC. Translated: CASSQEGQGGLSEQFF.

The CDR3: CSVDKGGSSYNEQFF. In nucleotides, the CDR3 is TGCAGCGTTGATAAGGGCGGGAGCTCCTACAATGAGCAGTTCTTC. The V call is TRBV29-1, the J call TRBJ2-1; 7 bases line up with TRBD2. V lost 3 bases to trimming and J lost 0 bases; unmatched junction nucleotides: 5. The CDR3 extends over 15 amino acids. Germline V gene data show CDR1 as SQVTM and CDR2 as ANQGSEA.

This clone came up a few times. V usage is TRBV5-4 and J usage is TRBJ2-3; 12 bases line up with TRBD2. After removal of 4 bases from V and 1 base from J, the junction contained 4 bases not matched to a gene. Germline assignment: CDR1 SGHNT and CDR2 YYREEE (reference sequence). CDR3 length equals 16 residues. In DNA, the CDR3 is TGTGCCAGCAGCCCTAGCGGGGGGGCCGGCACAGATACGCAGTATTTT. It encodes CASSPSGGAGTDTQYF.

The chain links TRBV6-6 to TRBJ1-5, with D possibly matching TRBD1 (5 bases). The CDR3 has 16 amino acids. The germline V gene has CDR1 MNHNY and CDR2 SVGAGI (reference sequence). V was trimmed by 5 bases and J by 2 bases, leaving 16 bases between them. CDR3 sequence (DNA): TGTGCCAGCAGTCTCTTAGGGGCCGGAGGCAATCAGCCCCAGCATTTT. It specifies CASSLLGAGGNQPQHF.

The chain is built from TRBV19 and TRBJ1-5, with 7 positions matching TRBD1. This CDR3 contains 15 residues. Germline lookup yields CDR1 LNHDA and CDR2 SQIVND (reference sequence). Losses at the gene ends were 8 bases for V and 0 bases for J; bases not matched to a gene: 7. CDR3 DNA: TGTGCCAGTGGGGGACAGCCTTATAGCAATCAGCCCCAGCATTTT. It codes for CASGGQPYSNQPQHF.

The chain employs TRBV7-3 and TRBJ2-3; maybe TRBD1 (7 bases). This CDR3 has 16 residues. The germline V gene has CDR1 SGHTA and CDR2 FQGTGA. V was trimmed by 2 bases and J by 1 base, leaving 13 bases between them. CDR3 sequence reads: CASSLEGRGGTDTQYF. CDR3 bases: TGTGCCAGCAGCTTAGAGGGCAGGGGGGGCACAGATACGCAGTATTTT.

The CDR3 loop reads CASSLFPGRGTEAFF. The CDR3 nucleotides read TGTGCCAGCAGTTTATTCCCGGGGAGAGGCACTGAAGCTTTCTTT. The chain carries TRBV27 and TRBJ1-1; D gene unclear. Germline V lookup: CDR1 MNHEY, CDR2 SMNVEV (reference sequence). The V end was cut by 1 base, the J end by 4 bases, with 13 bases between. The CDR3 extends over 15 amino acids.

This chain joins TRBV30 and TRBJ2-7; 9 bases match TRBD2. V was pared by 2 bases and J by 5 bases, with 4 bases of the junction left unmatched. Germline CDR1 reads GTSNPN; CDR2 reads SVGIG (reference sequence). CDR3 size: 13 residues. The CDR3 nucleotides read TGTGCCTGGAGTAGCGGGAGGCACCACGAGCAGTACTTC. Residues: CAWSSGRHHEQYF. The full variable domain, in which reference TRBV30 and TRBJ2-7 provide the parts outside the CDR3, is SQTIHQWPATLVQPVGSPLSLECTVEGTSNPNLYWYRQAAGRGLQLLFYSVGIGQISSEVPQNLSASRPQDRQFILSSKKLLLSDSGFYLCAWSSGRHHEQYFGPGTRLTVT.

This chain connects TRBV7-2 to TRBJ2-6; D is undetermined. This CDR3 comprises 14 residues. Germline CDR1 and CDR2: SGHTA and FQGNSA. Trimming cost V 3 bases and J 4 bases, with 7 bases left between them. The CDR3 nucleotides read TGTGCCAGCAGCTTGACACCGGGGGCCAACGTCCTGACTTTC. It specifies CASSLTPGANVLTF.

This chain connects TRBV18 to TRBJ1-1; 8 bases match TRBD1. Unmatched junction bases numbered 10, after V lost 4 bases and J lost 0 bases. The CDR3 has 17 residues. Germline assignment: CDR1 KGHSH and CDR2 LQKENI. CDR3 amino acids: CASSLTAPGGMNTEAFF. The DNA of the CDR3 is TGTGCCAGCTCACTTACCGCGCCAGGGGGCATGAACACTGAAGCTTTCTTT.

The chain joins TRBV25-1 to TRBJ1-1; no definite D call. Trimming shortened V by 4 bases and J by 1 base, and 13 bases separated the two germline ends. CDR1 MGHDK and CDR2 SYGVNS come from the germline V gene. The CDR3 loop spans 15 amino acids. The CDR3 DNA follows: TGTGCCAGCAGTGTGCGGTCCAGCCGGAACACTGAAGCTTTCTTT. Its translation is CASSVRSSRNTEAFF. Complete variable domain (other parts from reference TRBV25-1 and TRBJ1-1): EADIYQTPRYLVIGTGKKITLECSQTMGHDKMYWYQQDPGMELHLIHYSYGVNSTEKGDLSSESTVSRIRTEHFPLTLESARPSHTSQYLCASSVRSSRNTEAFFGQGTRLTVV.

This clone was found once. The chain carries TRBV12-5 and TRBJ1-5, with 8 bases identical to TRBD1. Per germline, CDR1 LGHNT and CDR2 FRNRAP. Trimming at V came to 6 bases and at J to 2 bases, leaving 0 bases not matched to a gene. The CDR3 is 13 amino acids. The CDR3: CASGTGGNQPQHF. The CDR3 DNA is TGTGCTAGTGGGACAGGGGGCAATCAGCCCCAGCATTTT.